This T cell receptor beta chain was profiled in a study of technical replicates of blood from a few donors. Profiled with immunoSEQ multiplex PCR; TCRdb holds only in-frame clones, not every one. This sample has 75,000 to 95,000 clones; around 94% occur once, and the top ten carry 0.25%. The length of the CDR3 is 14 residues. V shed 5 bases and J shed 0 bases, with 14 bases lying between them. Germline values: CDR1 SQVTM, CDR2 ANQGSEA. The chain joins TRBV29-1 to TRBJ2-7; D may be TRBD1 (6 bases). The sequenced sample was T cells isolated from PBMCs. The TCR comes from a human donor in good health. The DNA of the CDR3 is TGCAGCGTTCGTCGGACAGCCAGCTCCTACGAGCAGTACTTC. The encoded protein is CSVRRTASSYEQYF.